The 5 T cell receptor beta chains below all came from one sample that was sequenced in a study of beta chain features in type 1 diabetes (dated by TCRdb to the late 2010s). Which antigens these TCRs recognize remains unknown. What the study reported, not specific to this receptor: In all four CD4+ subsets, TCRB CDR3 length was moderately but significantly shorter in type 1 diabetes patients.

The library was built by means of the immunoSEQ multiplex PCR assay. The High Capacity cDNA Reverse Transcription Kit was used to reverse transcribe all of the isolated RNA, meaning that expressed TCRB transcripts were what got sequenced. TCRdb re-hosts the immuneACCESS table, in-frame sequences only. Its copies lack some clones; in the studies checked, an unresolved V gene accounts for under half of them, and the cause for the rest is not known. Within this sample are 150,000 to 180,000 clones, with 9% to 12% of them counted one time only. The ten most abundant clones make up approximately 0.46% of the sample. Source material: central memory CD4+ T cells from blood. These receptors were taken from a young man with type 1 diabetes.

This clone turned up a few times. This rearrangement joins TRBV7-2 to TRBJ2-1; 11 bases are shared with TRBD2. Unmatched junction bases numbered 8, after V lost 2 bases and J lost 8 bases. Germline V gives CDR1 SGHTA, CDR2 FQGNSA. This CDR3 region has 16 residues. CDR3 nucleotides: TGTGCCAGCAGCTTATCCACTAGCGGGAGTTGGTATGAGCAGTTCTTC. The encoded protein is CASSLSTSGSWYEQFF. Full variable domain (outside the CDR3, taken from reference TRBV7-2 and TRBJ2-1): GAGVSQSPSNKVTEKGKDVELRCDPISGHTALYWYRQSLGQGLEFLIYFQGNSAPDKSGLPSDRFSAERTGGSVSTLTIQRTQQEDSAVYLCASSLSTSGSWYEQFFGPGTRLTVL.

This chain links TRBV27 with TRBJ2-2; 15 nucleotides agree with TRBD2. Germline trimming cut 3 bases from V and 5 bases from J; bases unmatched to any gene: 1. The CDR3 runs to 16 residues. Germline loops: CDR1 MNHEY, CDR2 SMNVEV (reference sequence). The CDR3 sequence is CASSFGTSGRTGELFF. The CDR3 bases are TGTGCCAGCAGTTTTGGGACTAGCGGGAGGACCGGGGAGCTGTTTTTT.

In this sample, this clone turned up a few times. The V call is TRBV11-2, the J call TRBJ2-1; 7 nucleotides align to TRBD1. J was trimmed by 8 bases and V by 3 bases; bases with no gene match: 1. Germline lookup yields CDR1 SGHAT and CDR2 FQNNGV. The CDR3 has 12 residues. The DNA of the CDR3 is TGTGCCAGCAGCTTTGACAGGGATGAGCAGTTCTTC. As protein: CASSFDRDEQFF.

A few counts support this clone. This chain joins TRBV30 and TRBJ2-7, with D possibly matching TRBD1 (6 bases). Germline V lookup: CDR1 GTSNPN, CDR2 SVGIG (reference sequence). Trimming took 2 bases from V and 2 from J, leaving 7 bases between them. The length of the CDR3 is 12 residues. Here the CDR3 reads CAWSKGAYEQYF. CDR3 DNA: TGTGCCTGGAGTAAGGGGGCCTACGAGCAGTACTTC. Looking up the rest from reference TRBV30 and TRBJ2-7 gives the full variable domain: SQTIHQWPATLVQPVGSPLSLECTVEGTSNPNLYWYRQAAGRGLQLLFYSVGIGQISSEVPQNLSASRPQDRQFILSSKKLLLSDSGFYLCAWSKGAYEQYFGPGTRLTVT.

The chain joins TRBV28 to TRBJ2-7; 13 nucleotides line up with TRBD2. Germline V gene data show CDR1 as MDHEN and CDR2 as SYDVKM. The V gene end was trimmed by 7 bases and the J gene end by 12 bases; junction bases not matched to a gene: 12. This CDR3 contains 14 residues. CDR3 bases: TGTGCCAGCAATGACTCCGGGACTAGCGGGAAGGTGTACTTC. It is translated as CASNDSGTSGKVYF.